The following is a T cell receptor beta chain sequence with its context. This sample is drawn from a study of response to subunit inactivated influenza vaccine. TCRdb redid the calling of the RT-PCR reads with MiXCR, one entry per CDR3 protein. The sample has roughly 500,000 distinct CDR3 sequences; around 25% are singletons. In germline, CDR1 is KGHDR, CDR2 SFDVKD. The CDR3 covers 16 residues. V shed 2 bases and J 2 bases; nucleotides not matched to a gene: 4. Separately, the same data were catalogued under a study of T cells expressing NK-cell markers. That source adds: With UMIs, 5'RACE template switching was used to make TCR beta cDNA.

The genes are TRBV24-1 and TRBJ2-3, with 9 positions matching TRBD2. The sequenced sample was CD4+ T cells sorted from PBMCs, obtained 11 to 12 days after vaccination. The receptor was derived from a man between 50 and 59 years old who received an inactivated influenza vaccine. The CDR3 reads CATSDSTSGPTDTQYF. The CDR3 region has the DNA TGTGCCACCAGTGATTCTACTAGCGGGCCCACAGATACGCAGTATTTT.